The rows below give T cell receptor beta chains drawn from one sample of a study of blood T cell repertoires in COVID-19. TCRdb's copy holds only in-frame clones and misses some; the assay was immunoSEQ multiplex PCR. Here the sample spans about 160,000 clones, 90% to 95% being singletons. Material: peripheral blood. The receptors were gathered from a woman aged 45-60 years with acute or convalescent COVID-19. The CDR3 runs from the conserved cysteine through the conserved F or W. A D gene is named only where the DNA matches it firmly. Size is omitted from some rows. Given values are once, few, many or a class for expanded clones.

cdr3_length j_call clone_size d_call v_call cdr3_aa cdr3_nt
12 TRBJ2-1 NA TRBD2 TRBV7-9 CASSLGTSGEFF TGTGCCAGCAGCTTAGGGACTAGCGGTGAGTTCTTC
15 TRBJ2-2 NA TRBD2 TRBV5-4 CASSLVAGEGGELFF TGTGCCAGCAGCTTGGTCGCGGGAGAGGGCGGGGAGCTGTTTTTT
13 TRBJ2-5 NA NA TRBV30 CAWRFAGTETQYF TGTGCCTGGAGGTTCGCCGGGACTGAGACCCAGTACTTC
13 TRBJ1-2 NA NA TRBV19 CASSIDGADGYTF TGTGCCAGTAGTATAGATGGGGCGGATGGCTACACCTTC
13 TRBJ2-1 NA NA TRBV6-5 CASSLTGIGEQFF TGTGCCAGCAGCCTAACAGGGATTGGAGAGCAGTTCTTC
15 TRBJ2-2 NA TRBD2 TRBV27 CASSSRTSGAGELFF TGTGCCAGCAGTTCGCGGACTAGCGGGGCCGGGGAGCTGTTTTTT
15 TRBJ1-1 NA NA TRBV7-2 CASSFRQAMNTEAFF TGTGCCAGCAGCTTTCGTCAGGCGATGAACACTGAAGCTTTCTTT
17 TRBJ1-2 NA TRBD1 TRBV10-3 CAISDPGTGGSVGGYTF TGTGCCATCAGTGATCCCGGGACAGGGGGAAGCGTGGGCGGCTACACCTTC
16 TRBJ1-2 NA TRBD1 TRBV5-8 CASSLGVDRGRRGYTF TGTGCCAGCAGCTTGGGGGTGGACAGGGGGCGTCGAGGCTACACCTTC
16 TRBJ1-3 NA NA TRBV28 CASSRGTSDAGNTIYF TGTGCCAGCAGTAGGGGGACATCGGACGCTGGAAACACCATATATTTT
11 TRBJ1-1 NA NA TRBV19 CASRARTEAFF TGTGCCAGTAGGGCTAGGACTGAAGCTTTCTTT
14 TRBJ2-7 NA NA TRBV18 CASSPLAGTYEQYF TGTGCCAGCTCACCATTAGCTGGAACCTACGAGCAGTACTTC
15 TRBJ1-1 NA NA TRBV6-4 CASKFDTGMNTEAFF TGTGCCAGCAAGTTTGATACGGGGATGAACACTGAAGCTTTCTTT
14 TRBJ2-5 NA NA TRBV2 CASEYGAAQETQYF TGTGCCAGTGAATATGGGGCAGCGCAAGAGACCCAGTACTTC
14 TRBJ1-6 NA NA TRBV5-1 CASSYGDRDSPLHF TGCGCCAGCAGCTACGGGGATAGGGATTCACCCCTCCACTTT
15 TRBJ2-3 NA TRBD2 TRBV27 CASSLWGGTDDTQYF TGTGCCAGCAGTTTATGGGGGGGGACGGATGATACGCAGTATTTT
17 TRBJ2-1 NA TRBD1 TRBV27 CASSLSYRTGSHNEQFF TGTGCCAGCAGTTTAAGTTATCGGACAGGGAGTCACAATGAGCAGTTCTTC
15 TRBJ2-7 NA NA TRBV5-4 CASQWGDGASYEQYF TGTGCCAGCCAGTGGGGGGACGGGGCCTCCTACGAGCAGTACTTC
11 TRBJ1-2 NA NA TRBV6-6 CASRGDYGYTF TGTGCCAGCCGCGGGGACTATGGCTACACCTTC
11 TRBJ1-2 NA NA TRBV20-1 CSASSQRGYTF TGCAGTGCTAGTTCCCAGCGGGGCTACACCTTC
13 TRBJ2-2 NA NA TRBV7-2 CASSILNTGELFF TGTGCCAGCAGCATCCTGAACACCGGGGAGCTGTTTTTT
14 TRBJ2-1 NA NA TRBV18 CASSRITGYNEQFF TGTGCCAGCTCTAGGATCACAGGTTACAATGAGCAGTTCTTC
18 TRBJ1-5 NA TRBD1 TRBV19 CASSSTPGDRFSNQPQHF TGTGCCAGTAGTTCTACCCCCGGGGACAGGTTTTCGAATCAGCCCCAGCATTTT
15 TRBJ1-6 NA NA TRBV4-3 CASSQDEGRYSPLHF TGCGCCAGCAGCCAAGATGAGGGCCGCTATTCACCCCTCCACTTT
15 TRBJ2-3 NA TRBD2 TRBV24-1 CATSFGGSSTDTQYF TGTGCCACCAGTTTCGGCGGGAGTAGCACAGATACGCAGTATTTT
14 TRBJ1-4 once NA TRBV6-5 CASRLDRTREKLFF TGTGCCAGCAGACTCGACAGAACAAGGGAAAAACTGTTTTTT
15 TRBJ2-2 NA NA TRBV25-1 CASSEPRGGTGELFF TGTGCCAGCAGTGAGCCTCGGGGAGGCACCGGGGAGCTGTTTTTT
15 TRBJ2-3 NA TRBD1 TRBV24-1 CATSDYGTGGDTQYF TGTGCCACCAGTGATTACGGGACAGGGGGCGATACGCAGTATTTT
14 TRBJ2-1 NA NA TRBV6-6 CASIGPSSYNEQFF TGTGCCAGCATTGGGCCGAGCTCCTACAATGAGCAGTTCTTC
16 TRBJ2-1 NA TRBD1 TRBV7-6 CASRQTGTGIYNEQFF TGTGCCAGTAGGCAAACCGGGACAGGGATATACAATGAGCAGTTCTTC
15 TRBJ2-5 NA NA TRBV5-1 CASSLEATQGETQYF TGCGCCAGCAGCTTGGAGGCTACCCAGGGTGAGACCCAGTACTTC
15 TRBJ2-5 NA NA TRBV3-1/TRBV3-2 CASSPDPTAGETQYF TGTGCCAGCAGCCCCGACCCGACGGCAGGGGAGACCCAGTACTTC
15 TRBJ1-2 NA TRBD1 TRBV6-5 CASSLRGTGLYGYTF TGTGCCAGCAGCCTTAGGGGGACAGGGCTGTATGGCTACACCTTC
14 TRBJ2-7 NA TRBD2 TRBV27 CASKGLAQTYEQYF TGTGCCAGCAAAGGACTAGCGCAGACCTACGAGCAGTACTTC
14 TRBJ2-1 few TRBD2 TRBV7-2 CASSPGDYNNEQFF TGTGCCAGCAGCCCCGGGGACTATAACAATGAGCAGTTCTTC
15 TRBJ2-3 NA NA TRBV15 CATSRGPDTTDTQYF TGTGCCACCAGCAGAGGGCCAGATACCACAGATACGCAGTATTTT
14 TRBJ2-2 NA NA TRBV9 CASSVVGRGGELFF TGTGCCAGCAGCGTAGTAGGGCGGGGCGGGGAGCTGTTTTTT
16 TRBJ1-5 NA TRBD1 TRBV19 CASSPRDRDGNQPQHF TGTGCCAGTAGCCCCCGGGACAGGGATGGCAATCAGCCCCAGCATTTT
15 TRBJ2-5 once NA TRBV11-3 CASSLAAGIGETQYF TGTGCCAGCAGCTTAGCGGCAGGGATCGGGGAGACCCAGTACTTC
15 TRBJ1-2 once NA TRBV6-1 CASSEAYNSGYGYTF TGTGCCAGCAGTGAAGCATATAACAGCGGGTATGGCTACACCTTC
15 TRBJ2-1 NA NA TRBV6-5 CASIPARDTYNEQFF TGTGCCAGCATCCCCGCTCGGGATACCTACAATGAGCAGTTCTTC
17 TRBJ2-1 NA TRBD2 TRBV9 CASSLLTSGRVYNEQFF TGTGCCAGCAGCCTATTGACTAGCGGGAGAGTGTACAATGAGCAGTTCTTC
15 TRBJ1-6 few NA TRBV2 CASIWGPTYNSPLHF TGTGCCAGCATTTGGGGGCCGACCTATAATTCACCCCTCCACTTT
14 TRBJ2-1 NA TRBD1 TRBV25-1 CASSESTGYNEQFF TGTGCCAGCAGTGAGTCGACAGGGTACAATGAGCAGTTCTTC
11 TRBJ2-7 NA NA TRBV25-1 CASSRSGEQYF TGTGCCAGCAGTCGTTCGGGCGAGCAGTACTTC
13 TRBJ1-5 NA NA TRBV2 CASSDTGSLRQHF TGTGCCAGCAGTGATACGGGATCCTTGAGGCAGCATTTT